A single sample gave rise to the 2 T cell receptor beta chains below, sequenced in a study of T cells in Graves' hyperthyroidism and ophthalmopathy (dated by TCRdb to 2018 to 2020). The library was obtained by multiplex PCR. Sequenced using an Illumina HiSeq 2000. The TCR beta CDR3 regions were amplified from the RNA transcripts. The first round of RT-PCR for the TCR CDR3 was performed with the HTBI primer set and the Qiagen OneStep RT-PCR kit. The public reads were reprocessed in TCRdb via fastp at Q25 and MiXCR, keeping in-frame beta chains. Each entry is one CDR3 protein sequence, shown with its most common DNA and genes. The sample includes around 200,000 distinct CDR3 sequences, with approximately 17% observed a single time. The ten largest account for around 27% of the sample. The sample consisted of blood. The receptors derive from a woman aged 50 to 65 with Graves' hyperthyroidism.

This clonotype was seen more than once but under ten times. CDR3 in amino acids: CASSQDQRGRETQYF. The CDR3 nucleotides read TGCGCCAGCAGCCAAGATCAGAGGGGGAGAGAGACCCAGTACTTC. The V call is TRBV4-1, the J call TRBJ2-5; tentative D call: TRBD1 (6 bases). Germline lookup yields CDR1 MGHRA and CDR2 YSYEKL. This CDR3 has 15 amino acids. The V end was cut by 0 bases, the J end by 4 bases, with 12 bases between.

At least ten counts were recorded for this clonotype. The chain carries TRBV27 and TRBJ1-2; no firm D call. V was pared by 5 bases and J by 2 bases, with 12 bases between. CDR1 is MNHEY, CDR2 SMNVEV, per germline (reference sequence). This CDR3 has 14 amino acids. The CDR3 bases are TGTGCCAGCAGTCCCGCCCAGAGGAACTATGGCTACACCTTC. Translated, it gives CASSPAQRNYGYTF.